This T cell receptor beta chain was observed in a study of blood T cell repertoires in COVID-19. Study background: The United States, Italy and Spain were the sources of the acute and convalescent COVID-19 samples.

Germline lookup yields CDR1 LGHNA and CDR2 YNFKEQ. V lost 1 base to trimming and J lost 2 bases, with 9 bases between them. This CDR3 contains 15 residues. Original handling: Amplification with reference gene primers provided the estimates of nucleated cell counts. This table comes from immunoSEQ multiplex PCR, and its TCRdb copy is limited to in-frame clones, with some not included. The V and J calls and clone size come from that table; D and trimming were worked out from the DNA. The data contain 310,000 or so clones, around 88% of them seen just once; the ten biggest clones take up roughly 1.6%. Sequenced material: peripheral blood. This sequence was found in a woman in her fifties or sixties with acute or convalescent COVID-19. The chain uses TRBV4-2 and TRBJ2-1, with D unresolved. The CDR3 reads CASSQVPAAYNEQFF. The CDR3 region has the DNA TGTGCCAGCAGCCAAGTTCCGGCGGCCTACAATGAGCAGTTCTTC.